This T cell receptor (beta chain) was obtained from a study of early T cells in non-severe SARS-CoV-2 infection. Study as a whole: Whole-blood bulk RNA, unsorted, was sequenced, and chains were unpaired.

J was trimmed by 2 bases and V by 3 bases; bases with no gene match: 3. This CDR3 is 15 amino acids long. Germline CDR1 is MRHNA and CDR2 is SNTAGT. From the 5' RACE reads, TCRdb called clonotypes with MiXCR, one entry per CDR3 protein. The sample includes about 66,000 distinct CDR3 sequences, around 20% of them seen just once. This receptor was taken from an adult who was a healthcare worker with PCR-confirmed SARS-CoV-2 infection or an uninfected control (not recorded which). The gene calls are TRBV6-4 and TRBJ2-3, with 9 bases fitting TRBD2. The sample consisted of whole blood, taken at baseline. This CDR3 is CASSEAGGPTDTQYF. CDR3 bases: TGTGCCAGCAGTGAAGCGGGGGGACCCACAGATACGCAGTATTTT.